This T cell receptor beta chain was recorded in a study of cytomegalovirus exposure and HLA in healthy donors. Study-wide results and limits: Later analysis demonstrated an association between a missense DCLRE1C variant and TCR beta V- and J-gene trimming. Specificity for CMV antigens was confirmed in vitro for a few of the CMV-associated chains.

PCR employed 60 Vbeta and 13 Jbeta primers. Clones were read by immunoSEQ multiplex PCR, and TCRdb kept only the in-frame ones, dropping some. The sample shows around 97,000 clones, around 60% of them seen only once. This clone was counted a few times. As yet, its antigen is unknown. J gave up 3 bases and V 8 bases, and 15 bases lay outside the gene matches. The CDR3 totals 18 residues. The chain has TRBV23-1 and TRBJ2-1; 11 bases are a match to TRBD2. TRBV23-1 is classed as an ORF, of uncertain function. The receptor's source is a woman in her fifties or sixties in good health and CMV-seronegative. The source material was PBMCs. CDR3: CASPQKCRLAGLYNEQFF. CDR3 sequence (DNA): TGCGCCAGCCCTCAAAAATGCCGACTAGCGGGGCTCTACAATGAGCAGTTCTTC.